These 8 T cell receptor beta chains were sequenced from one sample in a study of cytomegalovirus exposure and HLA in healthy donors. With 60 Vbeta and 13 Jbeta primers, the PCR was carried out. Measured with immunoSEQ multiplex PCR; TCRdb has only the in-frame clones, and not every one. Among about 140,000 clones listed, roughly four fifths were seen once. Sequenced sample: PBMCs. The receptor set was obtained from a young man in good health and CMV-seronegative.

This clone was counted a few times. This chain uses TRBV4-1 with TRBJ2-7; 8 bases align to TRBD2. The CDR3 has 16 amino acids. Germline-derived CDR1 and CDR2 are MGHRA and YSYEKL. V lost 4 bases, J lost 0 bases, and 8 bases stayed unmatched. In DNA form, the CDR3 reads TGCGCCAGCAGCCGGATGGGACTAGTACCCTCCTACGAGCAGTACTTC. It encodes CASSRMGLVPSYEQYF.

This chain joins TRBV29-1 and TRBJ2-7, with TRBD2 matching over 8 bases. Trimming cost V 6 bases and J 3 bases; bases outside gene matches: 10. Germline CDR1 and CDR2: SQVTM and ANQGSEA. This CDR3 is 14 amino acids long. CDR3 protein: CSVEREIGSYEQYF. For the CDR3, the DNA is TGCAGCGTCGAGCGGGAGATAGGAAGCTACGAGCAGTACTTC.

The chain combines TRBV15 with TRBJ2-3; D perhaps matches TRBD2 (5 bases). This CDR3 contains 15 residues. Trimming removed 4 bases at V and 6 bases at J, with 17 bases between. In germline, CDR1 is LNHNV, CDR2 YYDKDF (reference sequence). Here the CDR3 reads CATSKRGLGDDTQYF. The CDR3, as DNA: TGTGCCACCAGCAAACGGGGTCTAGGCGACGATACGCAGTATTTT.

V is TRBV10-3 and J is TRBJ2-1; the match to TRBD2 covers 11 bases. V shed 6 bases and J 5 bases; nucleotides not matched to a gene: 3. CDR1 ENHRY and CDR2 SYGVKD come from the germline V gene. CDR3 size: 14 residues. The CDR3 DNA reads TGTGCCATCAGGACTAGCGGGGTCAACAATGAGCAGTTCTTC. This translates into CAIRTSGVNNEQFF.

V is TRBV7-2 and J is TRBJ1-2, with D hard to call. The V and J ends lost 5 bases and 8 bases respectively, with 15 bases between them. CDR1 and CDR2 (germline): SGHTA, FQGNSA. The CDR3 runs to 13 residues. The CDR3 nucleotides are TGTGCCAGCAGCAGAGCCGGGGAAATCGGCTACACCTTC. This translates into CASSRAGEIGYTF.

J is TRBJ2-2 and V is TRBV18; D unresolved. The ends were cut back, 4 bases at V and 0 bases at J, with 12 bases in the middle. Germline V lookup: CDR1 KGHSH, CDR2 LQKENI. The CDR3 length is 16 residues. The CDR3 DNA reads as TGTGCCAGCTCACGAGACATGTTCGCGAACACCGGGGAGCTGTTTTTT. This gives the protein CASSRDMFANTGELFF.

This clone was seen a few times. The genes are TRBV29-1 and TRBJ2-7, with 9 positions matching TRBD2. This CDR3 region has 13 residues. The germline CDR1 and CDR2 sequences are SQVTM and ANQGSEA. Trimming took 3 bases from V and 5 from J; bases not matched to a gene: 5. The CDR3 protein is CSVDPSGIHEQYF. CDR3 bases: TGCAGCGTTGATCCTAGCGGGATACACGAGCAGTACTTC.

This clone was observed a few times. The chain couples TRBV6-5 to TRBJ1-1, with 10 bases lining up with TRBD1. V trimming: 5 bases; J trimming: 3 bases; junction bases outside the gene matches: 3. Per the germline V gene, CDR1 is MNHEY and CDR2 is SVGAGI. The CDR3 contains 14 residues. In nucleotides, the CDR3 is TGTGCCAGCAGTCGGACAGGGGGGCACACTGAAGCTTTCTTT. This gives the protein CASSRTGGHTEAFF.